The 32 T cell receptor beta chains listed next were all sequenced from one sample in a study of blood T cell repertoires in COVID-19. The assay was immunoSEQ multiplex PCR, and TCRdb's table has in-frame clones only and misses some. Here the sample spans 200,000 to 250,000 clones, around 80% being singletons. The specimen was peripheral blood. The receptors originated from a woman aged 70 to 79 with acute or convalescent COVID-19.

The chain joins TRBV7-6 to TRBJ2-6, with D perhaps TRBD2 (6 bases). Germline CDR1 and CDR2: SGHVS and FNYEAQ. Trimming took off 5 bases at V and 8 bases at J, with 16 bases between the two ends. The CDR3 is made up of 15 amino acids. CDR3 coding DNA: TGTGCCAGCAGCCCCTCCGGAGGGAGGACCAACGTCCTGACTTTC. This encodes CASSPSGGRTNVLTF.

DNA of the CDR3: TGTGCCAGCAGCTCAGGGACACAAAGCGGGGCCGAGCAGTTCTTC. It codes for CASSSGTQSGAEQFF. The chain has TRBV7-9 and TRBJ2-1; a possible D gene is TRBD2 (7 bases). Trimming removed 4 bases from V and 10 bases from J, with 20 bases in between. This CDR3 contains 15 residues. The germline gives CDR1 SEHNR, CDR2 FQNEAQ (reference sequence).

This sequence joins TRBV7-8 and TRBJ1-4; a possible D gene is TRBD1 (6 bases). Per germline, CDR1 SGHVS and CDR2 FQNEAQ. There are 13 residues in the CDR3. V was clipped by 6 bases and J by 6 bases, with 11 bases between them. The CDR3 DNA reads TGTGCCAGCAGACCTTGGACAGATGAAAAACTGTTTTTT. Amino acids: CASRPWTDEKLFF.

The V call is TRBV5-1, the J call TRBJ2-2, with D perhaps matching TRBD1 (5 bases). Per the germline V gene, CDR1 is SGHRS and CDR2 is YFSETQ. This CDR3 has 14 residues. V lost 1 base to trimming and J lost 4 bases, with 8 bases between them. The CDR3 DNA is TGCGCCAGCAGCTTGCTAGGGGCCACCGGGGAGCTGTTTTTT. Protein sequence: CASSLLGATGELFF. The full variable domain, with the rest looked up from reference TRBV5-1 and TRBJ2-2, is KAGVTQTPRYLIKTRGQQVTLSCSPISGHRSVSWYQQTPGQGLQFLFEYFSETQRNKGNFPGRFSGRQFSNSRSEMNVSTLELGDSALYLCASSLLGATGELFFGEGSRLTVL.

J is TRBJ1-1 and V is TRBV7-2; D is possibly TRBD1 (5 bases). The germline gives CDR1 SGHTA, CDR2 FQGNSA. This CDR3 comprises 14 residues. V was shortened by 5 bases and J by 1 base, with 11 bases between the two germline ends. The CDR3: CASSSQGWNTEAFF. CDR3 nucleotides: TGTGCCAGCAGCAGTCAGGGTTGGAACACTGAAGCTTTCTTT. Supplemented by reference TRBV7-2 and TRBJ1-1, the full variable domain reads GAGVSQSPSNKVTEKGKDVELRCDPISGHTALYWYRQSLGQGLEFLIYFQGNSAPDKSGLPSDRFSAERTGGSVSTLTIQRTQQEDSAVYLCASSSQGWNTEAFFGQGTRLTVV.

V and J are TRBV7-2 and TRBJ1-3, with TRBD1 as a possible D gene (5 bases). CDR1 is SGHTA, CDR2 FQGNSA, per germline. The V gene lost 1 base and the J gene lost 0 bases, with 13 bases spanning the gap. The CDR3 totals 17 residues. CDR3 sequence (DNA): TGTGCCAGCAGCTTAGTTCCGATTCAGGGCTCTGGAAACACCATATATTTT. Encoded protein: CASSLVPIQGSGNTIYF.

This chain's CDR3 is CASRQQGKSNQPQHF. The DNA of the CDR3 is TGTGCCAGCAGGCAACAGGGGAAGAGCAATCAGCCCCAGCATTTT. The J gene is TRBJ1-5, the V gene TRBV6-5, with 7 nucleotides matching TRBD1. This CDR3 contains 15 residues. V was clipped by 6 bases and J by 1 base; unmatched bases: 6. Germline CDR1 MNHEY, CDR2 SVGAGI.

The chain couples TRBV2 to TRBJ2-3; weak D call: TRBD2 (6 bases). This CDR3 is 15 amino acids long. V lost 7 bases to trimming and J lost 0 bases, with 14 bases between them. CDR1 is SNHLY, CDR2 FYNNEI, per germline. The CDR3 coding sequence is TGTGCCAGCACCCTGGACGGGGGAAGCACAGATACGCAGTATTTT. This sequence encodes CASTLDGGSTDTQYF. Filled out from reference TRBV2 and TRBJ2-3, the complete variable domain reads EPEVTQTPSHQVTQMGQEVILRCVPISNHLYFYWYRQILGQKVEFLVSFYNNEISEKSEIFDDQFSVERPDGSNFTLKIRSTKLEDSAMYFCASTLDGGSTDTQYFGPGTRLTVL.

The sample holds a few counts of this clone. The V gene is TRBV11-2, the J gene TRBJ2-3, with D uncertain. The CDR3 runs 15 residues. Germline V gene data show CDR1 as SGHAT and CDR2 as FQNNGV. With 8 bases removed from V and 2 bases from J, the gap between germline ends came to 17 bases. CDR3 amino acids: CASATTPEFTDTQYF. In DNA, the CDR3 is TGTGCCAGCGCCACTACACCGGAATTCACAGATACGCAGTATTTT. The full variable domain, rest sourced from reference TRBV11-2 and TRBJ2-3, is EAGVAQSPRYKIIEKRQSVAFWCNPISGHATLYWYQQILGQGPKLLIQFQNNGVVDDSQLPKDRFSAERLKGVDSTLKIQPAKLEDSAVYLCASATTPEFTDTQYFGPGTRLTVL.

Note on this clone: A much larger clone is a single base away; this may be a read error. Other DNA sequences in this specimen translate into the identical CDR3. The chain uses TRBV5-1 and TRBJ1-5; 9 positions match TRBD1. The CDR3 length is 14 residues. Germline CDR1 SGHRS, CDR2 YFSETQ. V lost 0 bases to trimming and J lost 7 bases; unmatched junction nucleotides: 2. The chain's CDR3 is CASSLGTGVQPQHF. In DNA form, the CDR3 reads TGCGCCAGCAGCTTGGGGACAGGGGTACAGCCCCAGCATTTT.

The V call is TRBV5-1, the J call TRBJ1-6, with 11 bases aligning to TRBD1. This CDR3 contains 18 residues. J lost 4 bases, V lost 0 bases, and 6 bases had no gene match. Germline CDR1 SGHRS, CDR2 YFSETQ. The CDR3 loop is CASSLDGQGARYNSPLHF. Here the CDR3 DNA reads TGCGCCAGCAGCTTGGATGGACAGGGGGCGCGTTATAATTCACCCCTCCACTTT.

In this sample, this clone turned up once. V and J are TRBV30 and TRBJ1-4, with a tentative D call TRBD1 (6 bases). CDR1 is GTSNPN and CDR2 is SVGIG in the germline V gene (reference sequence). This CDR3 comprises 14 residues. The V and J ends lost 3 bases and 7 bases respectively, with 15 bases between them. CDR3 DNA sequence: TGTGCCTGGAGGAAAGGGGGATGGAGTGAAAAACTGTTTTTT. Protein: CAWRKGGWSEKLFF.

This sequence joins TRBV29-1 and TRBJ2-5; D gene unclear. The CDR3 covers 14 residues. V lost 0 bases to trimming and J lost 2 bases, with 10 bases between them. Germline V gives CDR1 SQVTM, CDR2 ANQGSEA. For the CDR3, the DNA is TGCAGCGTTGAAGACAGGCCCTTTCAAGAGACCCAGTACTTC. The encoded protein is CSVEDRPFQETQYF.

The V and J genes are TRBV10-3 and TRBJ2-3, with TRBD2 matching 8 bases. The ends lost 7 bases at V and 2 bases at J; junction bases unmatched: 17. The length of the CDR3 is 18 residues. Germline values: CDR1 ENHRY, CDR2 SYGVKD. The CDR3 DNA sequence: TGTGCCATCACCCCCCGGGGGGGGGAAGGTGGGGACACAGATACGCAGTATTTT. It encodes CAITPRGGEGGDTDTQYF.

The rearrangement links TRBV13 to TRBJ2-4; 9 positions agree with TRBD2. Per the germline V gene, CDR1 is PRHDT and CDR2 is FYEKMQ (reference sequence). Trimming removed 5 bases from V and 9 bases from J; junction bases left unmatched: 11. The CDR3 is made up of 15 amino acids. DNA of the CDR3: TGTGCCAGCAGCAACGGGACTAGCCGGGGGAGCATTCAGTACTTC. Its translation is CASSNGTSRGSIQYF. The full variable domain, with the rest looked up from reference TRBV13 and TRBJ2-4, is AAGVIQSPRHLIKEKRETATLKCYPIPRHDTVYWYQQGPGQDPQFLISFYEKMQSDKGSIPDRFSAQQFSDYHSELNMSSLELGDSALYFCASSNGTSRGSIQYFGAGTRLSVL.

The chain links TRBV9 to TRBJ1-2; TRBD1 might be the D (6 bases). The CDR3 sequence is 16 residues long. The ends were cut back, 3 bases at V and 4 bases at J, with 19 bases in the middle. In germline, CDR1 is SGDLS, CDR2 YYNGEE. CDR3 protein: CASSEGGTGLSYGYTF. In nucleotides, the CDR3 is TGTGCCAGCAGCGAGGGGGGGACCGGCTTGTCCTATGGCTACACCTTC.

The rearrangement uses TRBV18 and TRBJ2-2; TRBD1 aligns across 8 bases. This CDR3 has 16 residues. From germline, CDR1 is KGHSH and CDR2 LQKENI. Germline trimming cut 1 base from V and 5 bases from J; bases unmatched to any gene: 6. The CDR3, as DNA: TGTGCCAGCTCACCACGGGCCGACAGGGGAACCGGGGAGCTGTTTTTT. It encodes CASSPRADRGTGELFF. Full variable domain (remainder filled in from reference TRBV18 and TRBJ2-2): NAGVMQNPRHLVRRRGQEARLRCSPMKGHSHVYWYRQLPEEGLKFMVYLQKENIIDESGMPKERFSAEFPKEGPSILRIQQVVRGDSAAYFCASSPRADRGTGELFFGEGSRLTVL.

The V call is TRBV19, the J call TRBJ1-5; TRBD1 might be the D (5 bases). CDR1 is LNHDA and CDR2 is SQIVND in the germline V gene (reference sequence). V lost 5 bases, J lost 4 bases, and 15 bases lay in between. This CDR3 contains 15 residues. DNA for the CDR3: TGTGCCAGTAGTTACCAGGGAGGCCAGAATCAGCCCCAGCATTTT. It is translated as CASSYQGGQNQPQHF.

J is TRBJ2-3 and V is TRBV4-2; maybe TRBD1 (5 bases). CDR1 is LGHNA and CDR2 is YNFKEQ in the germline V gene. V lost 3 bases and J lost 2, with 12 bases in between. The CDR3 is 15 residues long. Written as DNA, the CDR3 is TGTGCCAGCAGCCATAAGAAAGGGGACACAGATACGCAGTATTTT. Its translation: CASSHKKGDTDTQYF.

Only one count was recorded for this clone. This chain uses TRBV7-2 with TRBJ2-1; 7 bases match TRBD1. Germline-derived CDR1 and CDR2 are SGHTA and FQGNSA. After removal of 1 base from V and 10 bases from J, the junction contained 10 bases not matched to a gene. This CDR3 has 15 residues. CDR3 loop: CASSLDQRQGLEQFF. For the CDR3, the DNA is TGTGCCAGCAGCTTAGACCAGAGACAGGGTTTGGAGCAGTTCTTC.

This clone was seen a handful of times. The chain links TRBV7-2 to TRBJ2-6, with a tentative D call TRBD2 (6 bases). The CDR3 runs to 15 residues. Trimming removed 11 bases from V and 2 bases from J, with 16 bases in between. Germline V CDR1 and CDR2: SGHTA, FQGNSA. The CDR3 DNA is TGTGCCGCGGGACCCCTGGGAACTGGGGCCAACGTCCTGACTTTC. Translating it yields CAAGPLGTGANVLTF. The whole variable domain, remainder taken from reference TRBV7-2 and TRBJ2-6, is GAGVSQSPSNKVTEKGKDVELRCDPISGHTALYWYRQSLGQGLEFLIYFQGNSAPDKSGLPSDRFSAERTGGSVSTLTIQRTQQEDSAVYLCAAGPLGTGANVLTFGAGSRLTVL.

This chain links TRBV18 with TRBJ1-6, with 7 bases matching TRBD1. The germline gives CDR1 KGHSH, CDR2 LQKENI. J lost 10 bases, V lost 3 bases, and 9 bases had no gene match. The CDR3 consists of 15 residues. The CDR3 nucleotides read TGTGCCAGCTCACCTAACGGGCAGGGGGGCTCACCCCTCCACTTT. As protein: CASSPNGQGGSPLHF.

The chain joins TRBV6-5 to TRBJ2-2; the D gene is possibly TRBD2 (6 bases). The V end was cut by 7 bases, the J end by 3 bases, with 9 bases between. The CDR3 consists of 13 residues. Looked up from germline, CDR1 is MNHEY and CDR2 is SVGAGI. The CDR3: CASTGTYTGELFF. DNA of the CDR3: TGTGCCAGCACGGGGACTTACACCGGGGAGCTGTTTTTT.

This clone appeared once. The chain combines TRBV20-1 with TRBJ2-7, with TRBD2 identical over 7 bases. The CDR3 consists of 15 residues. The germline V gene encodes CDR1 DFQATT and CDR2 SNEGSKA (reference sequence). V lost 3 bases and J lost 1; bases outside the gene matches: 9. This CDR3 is CSASPRAGFSYEQYF. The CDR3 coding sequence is TGCAGTGCTAGTCCTAGAGCGGGGTTTTCCTACGAGCAGTACTTC.

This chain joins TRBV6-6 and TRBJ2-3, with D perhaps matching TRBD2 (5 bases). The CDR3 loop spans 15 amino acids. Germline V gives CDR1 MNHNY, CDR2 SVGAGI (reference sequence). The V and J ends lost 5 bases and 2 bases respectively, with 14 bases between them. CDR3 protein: CASSPDWELTDTQYF. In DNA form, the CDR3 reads TGTGCCAGCAGTCCGGATTGGGAGCTCACAGATACGCAGTATTTT.

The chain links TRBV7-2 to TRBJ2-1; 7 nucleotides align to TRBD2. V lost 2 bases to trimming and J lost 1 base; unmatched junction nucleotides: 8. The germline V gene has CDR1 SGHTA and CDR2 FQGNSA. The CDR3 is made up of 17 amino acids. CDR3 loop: CASSLYKGGVSYNEQFF. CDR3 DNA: TGTGCCAGCAGCTTATATAAGGGAGGGGTTTCCTACAATGAGCAGTTCTTC.

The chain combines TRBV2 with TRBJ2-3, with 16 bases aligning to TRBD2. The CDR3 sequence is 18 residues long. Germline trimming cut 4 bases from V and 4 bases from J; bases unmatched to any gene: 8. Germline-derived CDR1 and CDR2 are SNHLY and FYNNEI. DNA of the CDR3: TGTGCCAGCAGTGCGGGACTAGCGGGGGGGCTGAGGGCAGATACGCAGTATTTT. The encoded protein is CASSAGLAGGLRADTQYF.

CDR3 sequence (DNA): TGTGCCAGCAGCCGCCGGGACAGGCTGAACACCGGGGAGCTGTTTTTT. Protein sequence: CASSRRDRLNTGELFF. The rearrangement joins TRBV7-2 to TRBJ2-2, with 8 bases identical to TRBD1. Per germline, CDR1 SGHTA and CDR2 FQGNSA. Losses at the gene ends were 5 bases for V and 1 base for J; bases not matched to a gene: 6. This CDR3 spans 16 amino acids.

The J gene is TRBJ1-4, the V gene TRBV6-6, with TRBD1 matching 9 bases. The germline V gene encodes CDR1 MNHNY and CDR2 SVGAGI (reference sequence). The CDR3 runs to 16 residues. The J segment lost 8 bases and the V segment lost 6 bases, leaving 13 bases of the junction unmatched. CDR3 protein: CASSPPPGQGKEKLFF. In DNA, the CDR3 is TGTGCCAGCAGCCCGCCCCCGGGACAGGGAAAGGAAAAACTGTTTTTT.

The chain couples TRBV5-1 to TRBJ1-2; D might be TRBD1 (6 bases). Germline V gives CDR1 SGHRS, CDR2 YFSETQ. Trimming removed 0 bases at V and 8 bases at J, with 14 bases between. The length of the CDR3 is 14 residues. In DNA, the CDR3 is TGCGCCAGCAGCTTGGGAGGTCGGGACAACGGCTACACCTTC. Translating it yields CASSLGGRDNGYTF.

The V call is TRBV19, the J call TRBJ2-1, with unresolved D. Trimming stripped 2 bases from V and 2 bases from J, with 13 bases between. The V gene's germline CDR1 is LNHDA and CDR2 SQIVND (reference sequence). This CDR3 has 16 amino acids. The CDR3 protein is CASSISSARPYNEQFF. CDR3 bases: TGTGCCAGTAGTATATCCTCGGCCAGGCCCTACAATGAGCAGTTCTTC.

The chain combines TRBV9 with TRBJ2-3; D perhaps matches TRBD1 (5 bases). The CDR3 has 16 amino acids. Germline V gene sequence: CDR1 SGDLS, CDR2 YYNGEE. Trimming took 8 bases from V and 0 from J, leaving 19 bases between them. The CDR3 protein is CARTKRGDPSTDTQYF. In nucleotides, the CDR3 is TGTGCCAGAACCAAAAGGGGTGACCCTAGCACAGATACGCAGTATTTT. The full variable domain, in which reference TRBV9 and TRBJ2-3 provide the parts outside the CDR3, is DSGVTQTPKHLITATGQRVTLRCSPRSGDLSVYWYQQSLDQGLQFLIQYYNGEERAKGNILERFSAQQFPDLHSELNLSSLELGDSALYFCARTKRGDPSTDTQYFGPGTRLTVL.